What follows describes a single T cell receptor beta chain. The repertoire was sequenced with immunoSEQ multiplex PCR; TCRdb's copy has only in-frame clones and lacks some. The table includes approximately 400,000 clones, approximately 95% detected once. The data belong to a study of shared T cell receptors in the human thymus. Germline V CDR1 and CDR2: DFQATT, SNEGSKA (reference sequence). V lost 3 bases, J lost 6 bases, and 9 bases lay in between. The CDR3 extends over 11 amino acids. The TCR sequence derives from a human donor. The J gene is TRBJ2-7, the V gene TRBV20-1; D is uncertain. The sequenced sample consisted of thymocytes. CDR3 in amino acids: CSASSIGEQYF. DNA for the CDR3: TGCAGTGCTAGCAGCATAGGCGAGCAGTACTTC.